This T cell receptor beta chain derives from a study of beta chain features in type 1 diabetes. Study results and caveats: A greater similarity of naive, central memory and Treg TCRB repertoires was seen among patients than among healthy donors.

Reverse transcription of all isolated RNA meant that expressed TCRB transcripts were sequenced. Assay: immunoSEQ multiplex PCR; the TCRdb copy retains only in-frame clones and omits some. The data contain under 400,000 clones, approximately 14% of them singletons. Trimming pared 4 bases from V and 5 bases from J, leaving 25 bases between. This CDR3 is 17 amino acids long. Germline CDR1 and CDR2: SGHRS and YFSETQ. This clone was seen many times. Its antigen remains unidentified. The sample consisted of central memory CD4+ T cells from blood. V gene TRBV5-1 combines with J gene TRBJ2-7, with D perhaps being TRBD1 or TRBD2 (5 bases each). The TCR was taken from a man between 25 and 39 years old in good health. The CDR3 DNA reads as TGCGCCAGCAGCCTGGTGGGGGTTATCCGGACAAGCGACGAGCAGTACTTC. This codes for CASSLVGVIRTSDEQYF.